These 22 T cell receptor beta chains share one sample of origin, sequenced in a study of blood T cell repertoires in COVID-19. TCRdb's copy holds only in-frame clones and misses some; the assay was immunoSEQ multiplex PCR. The data hold about 270,000 clones, with around 93% observed a single time. Sequenced sample: PBMCs or T cells enriched from blood (not recorded which). Source of these receptors: a man aged 35 to 55 who had been exposed to COVID-19.

V is TRBV9 and J is TRBJ1-1; perhaps TRBD1 as D (6 bases). This CDR3 region has 13 residues. Germline V CDR1 and CDR2: SGDLS, YYNGEE. V was cut by 3 bases and J by 8 bases, with 14 bases left in between. The CDR3 loop reads CASSETGNLEAFF. The CDR3 DNA is TGTGCCAGCAGCGAAACAGGGAATCTAGAAGCTTTCTTT.

This chain uses TRBV27 with TRBJ2-7, with TRBD1 identical over 9 bases. Per the germline V gene, CDR1 is MNHEY and CDR2 is SMNVEV (reference sequence). This CDR3 contains 13 residues. The V segment lost 7 bases and the J segment 3 bases; nucleotides outside the gene matches: 4. The CDR3 spells CASTGQGGYEQYF. CDR3 DNA sequence: TGTGCCAGCACGGGACAGGGAGGCTACGAGCAGTACTTC.

There are a few counts of this clone. The chain joins TRBV19 to TRBJ2-1; TRBD2 agrees at 10 bases. Germline-derived CDR1 and CDR2 are LNHDA and SQIVND (reference sequence). The junction had 28 bases not matched to a gene; V was cut back by 4 bases and J by 10 bases. The length of the CDR3 is 21 residues. The CDR3 region is CASSTRTRGSGTSVPRGEQFF. CDR3 sequence (DNA): TGTGCCAGTAGTACCCGCACCAGGGGGTCCGGGACTAGCGTGCCACGGGGAGAGCAGTTCTTC.

This clone was counted once. V usage is TRBV7-9 and J usage is TRBJ1-1; tentative D call: TRBD1 (5 bases). Trimming removed 4 bases at V and 0 bases at J, with 9 bases between. Germline CDR1 SEHNR, CDR2 FQNEAQ (reference sequence). This CDR3 is built from 14 residues. The CDR3 DNA is TGTGCCAGCAGCTACGGGGGGGTGAACACTGAAGCTTTCTTT. It is translated as CASSYGGVNTEAFF. The whole variable domain, remainder taken from reference TRBV7-9 and TRBJ1-1, is DTGVSQNPRHKITKRGQNVTFRCDPISEHNRLYWYRQTLGQGPEFLTYFQNEAQLEKSRLLSDRFSAERPKGSFSTLEIQRTEQGDSAMYLCASSYGGVNTEAFFGQGTRLTVV.

This rearrangement joins TRBV29-1 to TRBJ1-2; 9 bases map to TRBD1. This CDR3 spans 13 amino acids. V was clipped by 7 bases and J by 8 bases; unmatched bases: 11. Per the germline V gene, CDR1 is SQVTM and CDR2 is ANQGSEA. CDR3 sequence reads: CSAVRDRDMGYTF. The DNA of the CDR3 is TGCAGCGCTGTAAGGGACAGGGATATGGGCTACACCTTC.

The chain employs TRBV5-4 and TRBJ1-1; the D gene is possibly TRBD1 (6 bases). Looked up from germline, CDR1 is SGHNT and CDR2 is YYREEE (reference sequence). V gave up 2 bases and J gave up 1 base, with 12 bases separating them. This CDR3 comprises 15 residues. CDR3 in DNA: TGTGCCAGCAGCTTAGGGGGTATTGGGAACACTGAAGCTTTCTTT. Its protein product is CASSLGGIGNTEAFF.

Here the CDR3 reads CASRRVGNTEAFF. The CDR3 region has the DNA TGTGCCAGTAGGCGGGTTGGGAACACTGAAGCTTTCTTT. The rearrangement joins TRBV19 to TRBJ1-1; D uncertain. The V end was cut by 6 bases, the J end by 1 base, with 9 bases between. Per germline, CDR1 LNHDA and CDR2 SQIVND (reference sequence). The CDR3 extends over 13 amino acids. Full variable domain (outside the CDR3, taken from reference TRBV19 and TRBJ1-1): DGGITQSPKYLFRKEGQNVTLSCEQNLNHDAMYWYRQDPGQGLRLIYYSQIVNDFQKGDIAEGYSVSREKKESFPLTVTSAQKNPTAFYLCASRRVGNTEAFFGQGTRLTVV.

This chain joins TRBV24-1 and TRBJ1-1; D unresolved. Germline assignment: CDR1 KGHDR and CDR2 SFDVKD. Trimming pared 4 bases from V and 4 bases from J, leaving 15 bases between. The CDR3 is 15 residues long. The chain's CDR3 is CATSESGRSLTEAFF. In nucleotides, the CDR3 is TGTGCCACCAGTGAAAGCGGACGGTCTCTCACTGAAGCTTTCTTT.

Here the CDR3 DNA reads TGTGCCAGCAGCTTATCCGGGGTAACCTACGAGCAGTACTTC. It is translated as CASSLSGVTYEQYF. The V gene is TRBV5-6, the J gene TRBJ2-7; D may be TRBD2 (5 bases). The V end lost 2 bases, the J end lost 2 bases, and 11 bases lay between the germline ends. CDR1 is SGHDT, CDR2 YYEEEE, per germline. The CDR3 sequence is 14 residues long.

The rearrangement uses TRBV28 and TRBJ1-4; possibly TRBD1 for D (6 bases). The germline V gene encodes CDR1 MDHEN and CDR2 SYDVKM. Trimming cost V 2 bases and J 7 bases, with 14 bases left between them. The CDR3 runs 15 residues. Here the CDR3 reads CASSLLAGVGEKLFF. The CDR3 DNA sequence: TGTGCCAGCAGTTTACTCGCAGGGGTTGGTGAAAAACTGTTTTTT.

The gene calls are TRBV5-5 and TRBJ1-2; tentatively, D is TRBD1 (5 bases). This CDR3 has 14 amino acids. V was pared by 4 bases and J by 0 bases, with 10 bases between. Germline values: CDR1 SGHKS, CDR2 YYEKEE (reference sequence). In DNA form, the CDR3 reads TGTGCCAGCAGCCCACAGACAGCTAACTATGGCTACACCTTC. This sequence encodes CASSPQTANYGYTF.

V and J are TRBV28 and TRBJ1-2, with D possibly matching TRBD1 (6 bases). The CDR3 sequence is 15 residues long. Deletions cut 4 bases from V and 4 bases from J, with 16 bases between. Germline V gene data show CDR1 as MDHEN and CDR2 as SYDVKM. The CDR3 region is CASSSTGSGAYGYTF. As DNA, the CDR3 is TGTGCCAGCAGTTCAACAGGGTCAGGGGCCTATGGCTACACCTTC.

This chain connects TRBV7-2 to TRBJ2-1, with D hard to call. Germline V gene sequence: CDR1 SGHTA, CDR2 FQGNSA. V lost 3 bases and J lost 5, with 5 bases in between. This CDR3 is built from 12 residues. The CDR3 here is CASSFYDNEQFF. The DNA for the CDR3 is TGTGCCAGCAGCTTCTATGACAATGAGCAGTTCTTC.

This chain links TRBV4-3 with TRBJ2-1, with TRBD2 matching 14 bases. The J segment lost 9 bases and the V segment lost 0 bases, leaving 10 bases of the junction unmatched. The CDR3 covers 18 residues. Germline assignment: CDR1 LGHNA and CDR2 YSLEER. The CDR3 loop is CASSQDQSGTSGSPEQFF. CDR3 DNA: TGCGCCAGCAGCCAAGATCAGTCCGGGACTAGCGGGAGCCCTGAGCAGTTCTTC.

The chain links TRBV29-1 to TRBJ2-3; 8 bases match TRBD2. The germline V gene encodes CDR1 SQVTM and CDR2 ANQGSEA. The CDR3 has 14 residues. V was clipped by 3 bases and J by 2 bases; unmatched bases: 4. CDR3 in DNA: TGCAGCGTTGATGTTAGCGGGACCACAGATACGCAGTATTTT. This gives the protein CSVDVSGTTDTQYF.

The chain employs TRBV30 and TRBJ1-6; D is perhaps TRBD1 (6 bases). The CDR3 has 12 amino acids. Germline CDR1 and CDR2: GTSNPN and SVGIG (reference sequence). Trimming shortened V by 2 bases and J by 14 bases, and 13 bases separated the two germline ends. The CDR3, as DNA: TGTGCCTGGAGTCACAGGGAATGGGCCCTCCACTTT. Residues: CAWSHREWALHF.

The chain is built from TRBV7-3 and TRBJ2-3, with D possibly TRBD2 on 5 matching bases. In germline, CDR1 is SGHTA, CDR2 FQGTGA. Trimming stripped 4 bases from V and 0 bases from J, with 5 bases between. CDR3 length equals 13 residues. CDR3 sequence reads: CASSWTSTDTQYF. The CDR3 DNA is TGTGCCAGCAGCTGGACTAGCACAGATACGCAGTATTTT.

About this clone itself: Germline is not matched at one junction end, which may reflect a read error. V is TRBV19 and J is TRBJ2-1; TRBD2 might be the D (7 bases). The CDR3 length is 13 residues. Per the germline V gene, CDR1 is LNHDA and CDR2 is SQIVND (reference sequence). The CDR3, as DNA: TGTGCCCGTAGTACCGGGGGGCGGGGGGAGCAGTTCTTC. This gives the protein CARSTGGRGEQFF.

The chain joins TRBV5-1 to TRBJ1-2, with D perhaps TRBD1 (5 bases). Between the trimmed V and J ends, which lost 2 bases and 0 bases, there was a span of 11 bases. CDR1 and CDR2 from the germline V gene are SGHRS and YFSETQ. This CDR3 comprises 15 residues. CDR3 nucleotides: TGCGCCAGCAGCTTTAAGACAGACACTAACTATGGCTACACCTTC. It codes for CASSFKTDTNYGYTF.

This sequence joins TRBV27 and TRBJ2-2; 9 bases are shared with TRBD1. Looked up from germline, CDR1 is MNHEY and CDR2 is SMNVEV (reference sequence). V trimming: 4 bases; J trimming: 1 base; junction bases outside the gene matches: 1. There are 15 residues in the CDR3. In DNA, the CDR3 is TGTGCCAGCAGTTCGACAGGGGGGAACACCGGGGAGCTGTTTTTT. This gives the protein CASSSTGGNTGELFF.

V usage is TRBV19 and J usage is TRBJ1-5, with D possibly TRBD1 on 6 matching bases. V lost 8 bases and J lost 5, with 16 bases in between. CDR1 is LNHDA, CDR2 SQIVND, per germline (reference sequence). This CDR3 has 14 residues. CDR3 region: CASGVLGAYQPQHF. Written as DNA, the CDR3 is TGTGCCAGTGGGGTCCTGGGGGCGTATCAGCCCCAGCATTTT.

This sequence joins TRBV7-3 and TRBJ2-5, with 9 nucleotides matching TRBD2. The V and J ends lost 2 bases and 7 bases, in that order; junction bases with no gene match: 8. This CDR3 has 15 residues. Germline CDR1 and CDR2: SGHTA and FQGTGA. CDR3 sequence reads: CASSLAGGPPGTQYF. CDR3 bases: TGTGCCAGCAGCTTAGCGGGAGGGCCTCCCGGGACCCAGTACTTC.